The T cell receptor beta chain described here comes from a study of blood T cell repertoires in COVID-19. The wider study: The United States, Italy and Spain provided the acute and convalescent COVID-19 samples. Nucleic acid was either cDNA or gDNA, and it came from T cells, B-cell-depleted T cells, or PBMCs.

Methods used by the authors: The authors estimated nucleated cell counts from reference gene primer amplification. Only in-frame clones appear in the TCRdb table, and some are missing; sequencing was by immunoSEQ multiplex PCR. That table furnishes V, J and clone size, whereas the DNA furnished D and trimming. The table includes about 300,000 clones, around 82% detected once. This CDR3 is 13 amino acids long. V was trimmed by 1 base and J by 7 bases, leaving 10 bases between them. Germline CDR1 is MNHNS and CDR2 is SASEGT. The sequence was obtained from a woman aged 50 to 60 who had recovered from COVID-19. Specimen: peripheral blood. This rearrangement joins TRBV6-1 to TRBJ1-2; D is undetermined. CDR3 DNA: TGTGCCAGCAGTGAAGTACAGCCCGGTGGCTACACCTTC. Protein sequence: CASSEVQPGGYTF.